This T cell receptor (beta chain) was sequenced for a study of shared clonotypes between healthy human individuals (TCRdb year 2020). Regarding the research as a whole: A couple of women and a few men aged 18 to 49 years were included in the cohort. Per donor, three plates each were used for CD4 naive and CD4 memory, two for CD8 naive, and one for CD8 memory. To estimate repertoire size and how much clonotypes are shared between individuals, the study performed deep sequencing of blood TCR repertoires from roughly five healthy adults. To increase sequencing depth and limit assay-specific biases, different laboratories used diverse techniques to prepare libraries and sequence TCR repertoires. Per donor, leukapheresis produced somewhere between about 0.85 and 8.9 billion PBMCs.

Study-wide conclusions, independent of this receptor: Sharing across a few donors was observed for about 5% of naive CD4, around 3.5% of naive CD8, 2% to 2.5% of memory CD4, and about 0.4% of memory CD8 clonotypes. Naive subsets generally had larger estimated clonotype richness than memory subsets did. Even with the large sequencing depth, rarefaction of the sorted-subset datasets indicated that sequencing was incomplete. The small number of donors limited the genetic and exposure-history diversity represented. Clonotypes shared by all four sorted-subset donors showed higher generation probabilities than non-shared clonotypes. Pairwise subsampling led to the expectation that sequencing depth would affect the degree of clonotype sharing among donors. Only blood was sampled, and tissue TCR repertoires likely differ from those in blood.

The CDR3 contains 16 residues, cysteine and phenylalanine counted. Of all the DNA, just the CDR3 is kept, 48 bases in frame from base 1. Looking up the germline V gene (reference sequence) yields CDR1 LNHDA and CDR2 SQIVND. V is reduced by 3 bases and J by 0 bases, leaving a spacing of 11 bases between them. TCR CDR3 regions were amplified from genomic DNA by multiplex PCR using the deep immunoSEQ assay. Genomic DNA extracted from each cell subset was distributed evenly over all wells of several immunoSEQ 96-well plates, and each plate served as one replicate. Each replicate PCR for sorted subsets received around 200 ng genomic DNA, equal to about 30,000 T cell genomes. Purified libraries were quantified with a Qubit 3.0 fluorometer, sized on a Bioanalyzer 2100, and re-quantified with the KAPA Library Quantification kit. Every immunoSEQ 96-well plate was sequenced on a separate single-read 150-cycle Illumina NextSeq 550 flow cell. As for the authors' bioinformatics: Because the immunoSEQ output held only junctional sequences and lacked quality scores, the filtering could not match the filtering applied to full-length reads. To assign V/J genes and CDR3, sequences were annotated against IMGT germline references using PyIR, a Python wrapper for IgBLAST v1.9. Reads were filtered out if the reads had weak V/J assignments (E-value above 1e-6), no CDR3, stop codons, out-of-frame junctions, or ambiguous translated residues. A V3J clonotype was defined by an identical inferred V gene, J gene, and CDR3 amino acid sequence. The percentage overlap between two repertoires was calculated by dividing the number of shared unique clonotypes by the size of the smaller repertoire. Repertoire richness was assessed with RTK rarefaction, the Chao1 estimator, and Recon v2.1 estimates of unobserved clonotypes. Generation probabilities for all TCRbeta clonotypes obtained by the gDNA method from several donors were computed using OLGA. Sourced from immuneACCESS, this table was stored by TCRdb with only in-frame sequences that have V and J called. A share of the clones is absent; for the studies checked, an unresolved V gene accounts for under half, and the remainder has no known explanation. The V and J calls and the clone size are those of that table, but D and trimming were determined from the DNA. Within this sample are about 2.4 million clones, with more than 85% of them counted one time only. 0.36% of the sample belongs to the ten largest clones.

This clone came up once. Its cognate antigen has yet to be identified. Per-base quality was not reported, and no clone a single base away is much larger than it. Healthy HIV-negative adults with no recently reported acute infections or vaccinations were included as donors. Only Caucasian adults living in Nashville, Tennessee, USA were represented among the donors. CD4+ T cells were enriched through magnetic negative selection, after which naive cells were positively selected on CD45RA and the remaining negative fraction served as the memory subset. Blood was obtained by leukapheresis, after which PBMCs were separated by Ficoll-Histopaque density gradient centrifugation and cryopreserved in liquid nitrogen vapor phase. Analytical flow cytometry was used to check the purity and quantity of every magnetically sorted T cell population. Genomic DNA was isolated from every sorted fraction and measured by UV absorbance on a Nanodrop 2000c.

The sequence derives from a man younger than 35 in good health. Some clones in this sample may be carry-over from other donors' samples. The specimen was naive CD4+ T cells from PBMCs. The sample's cell subset or site, from its label and the paper: CD45RA+ positively selected. Recombination joined TRBV19 with TRBJ2-2; 6 matching bases give a weak D call of TRBD1. The base sequence is TGTGCCAGTAGTATGGGGCGGACAGCGAACACCGGGGAGCTGTTTTTT. This encodes CASSMGRTANTGELFF.